One and the same sample provided the 22 T cell receptor beta chains below, sequenced in a study of T cells after yellow fever vaccination (dated 2019 in TCRdb). The library was built by means of 5' RACE. Sequencing took place on an Illumina NovaSeq 6000. The raw public data were reprocessed by TCRdb itself: fastp quality trimming at Q25, MiXCR clonotype calling, in-frame beta chains only. Every CDR3 protein is listed once, alongside the most common genes and DNA of its rows. Present in this sample are around 310,000 distinct CDR3 sequences, 4% of which were seen just once. Together, the top ten hold around 24% of the sample. What this sample's treatment or condition label stands for: live attenuated yellow fever vaccine strain. The sequenced sample was PBMCs, obtained 5 days after the yellow fever booster vaccination. The receptors stem from a man between 18 and 35 years old who received the YFV17D yellow fever vaccine.

The sample holds a few counts of this clonotype. V usage is TRBV6-5 and J usage is TRBJ2-2; 9 positions match TRBD1. Unmatched junction bases numbered 11, after V lost 10 bases and J lost 8 bases. The CDR3 totals 14 residues. Germline CDR1 is MNHEY and CDR2 is SVGAGI. The CDR3 loop is CATLPTGGRGELFF. In nucleotides, the CDR3 is TGTGCCACCCTCCCTACAGGGGGCAGGGGGGAGCTGTTTTTT.

J is TRBJ2-7 and V is TRBV29-1; D gene unclear. V dropped 5 bases and J dropped 5 bases, with 7 bases sitting between them. Looked up from germline, CDR1 is SQVTM and CDR2 is ANQGSEA. CDR3 length: 10 residues. The CDR3 region has the DNA TGCAGCGTTCTGAAAGACGAGCAGTACTTC. This gives the protein CSVLKDEQYF.

This clonotype was found a few times. The chain is built from TRBV12-3 or TRBV12-4 and TRBJ1-6; D call uncertain. Trimming removed 2 bases from V and 8 bases from J, with 4 bases in between. The CDR3 runs to 12 residues. The CDR3 DNA reads TGTGCCAGCAGTTTATGGGATTCACCCCTCCACTTT. Translating it yields CASSLWDSPLHF.

Ten or more counts support this clonotype. This chain joins TRBV5-1 and TRBJ1-6, with 9 bases matching TRBD1. V gave up 4 bases and J gave up 8 bases; unmatched junction bases: 7. The CDR3 has 15 residues. From germline, CDR1 is SGHRS and CDR2 YFSETQ. The CDR3 DNA reads as TGCGCCAGCAGCCTGCGGACAGGGGAGGATTCACCCCTCCACTTT. It codes for CASSLRTGEDSPLHF.

The chain uses TRBV5-1 and TRBJ1-1; weak D call: TRBD1 (5 bases). The CDR3 has 13 amino acids. Germline assignment: CDR1 SGHRS and CDR2 YFSETQ. V was pared by 5 bases and J by 0 bases, with 8 bases between. CDR3 protein: CASRDTMNTEAFF. CDR3 DNA sequence: TGCGCCAGCAGGGACACTATGAACACTGAAGCTTTCTTT.

The gene calls are TRBV4-3 and TRBJ2-1; D unclear. The CDR3 loop spans 13 amino acids. With 5 bases removed from V and 3 bases from J, the gap between germline ends came to 8 bases. CDR1 is LGHNA and CDR2 is YSLEER in the germline V gene. As DNA, the CDR3 is TGCGCCAGCAGCTCGGTAAGCTACAATGAGCAGTTCTTC. Translating gives CASSSVSYNEQFF.

This sequence joins TRBV20-1 and TRBJ2-7, with D perhaps being TRBD1 or TRBD2 (6 bases each). The germline V gene encodes CDR1 DFQATT and CDR2 SNEGSKA (reference sequence). Deletions cut 7 bases from V and 0 bases from J, with 16 bases between. The CDR3 contains 14 residues. CDR3 DNA sequence: TGCAGTGTACGTGGACAGACTAGCTCCTACGAGCAGTACGTC. Residues: CSVRGQTSSYEQYV.

On this clonotype: A read error may be the cause here, since a much bigger clone is one base away. The genes are TRBV5-1 and TRBJ2-3, with D unresolved. Trimming removed 0 bases at V and 6 bases at J, with 14 bases between. The CDR3 is 15 residues long. CDR1 is SGHRS, CDR2 YFSETQ, per germline. CDR3 coding DNA: TGCGCCAGCAGCTTGGACATTAACACCTCCGATACGCAGTATTTT. As protein: CASSLDINTSDTQYF.

This clonotype was counted ten times or more. The V call is TRBV9, the J call TRBJ2-3, with 7 bases fitting TRBD1. V was clipped by 1 base and J by 5 bases; unmatched bases: 1. Germline assignment: CDR1 SGDLS and CDR2 YYNGEE. This CDR3 spans 13 amino acids. The CDR3 loop reads CASSVYRGDTQYF. CDR3 DNA sequence: TGTGCCAGCAGCGTATACAGGGGAGATACGCAGTATTTT. Full variable domain (rest looked up from reference TRBV9 and TRBJ2-3): DSGVTQTPKHLITATGQRVTLRCSPRSGDLSVYWYQQSLDQGLQFLIQYYNGEERAKGNILERFSAQQFPDLHSELNLSSLELGDSALYFCASSVYRGDTQYFGPGTRLTVL.

This clonotype has ten or more counts. The rearrangement joins TRBV28 to TRBJ2-5; D gene ambiguous. V lost 2 bases to trimming and J lost 4 bases, with 14 bases between them. Germline V gene sequence: CDR1 MDHEN, CDR2 SYDVKM. The CDR3 spans 15 residues. In nucleotides, the CDR3 is TGTGCCAGCAGTTTACTCGGACGGCAAGGAGAGACCCAGTACTTC. This encodes CASSLLGRQGETQYF.

This clonotype appeared a few times. V gene TRBV10-3 combines with J gene TRBJ1-1; 9 nucleotides agree with TRBD1. CDR1 and CDR2 from the germline V gene are ENHRY and SYGVKD. The CDR3 runs 13 residues. Unmatched junction bases numbered 6, after V lost 10 bases and J lost 3 bases. The CDR3 spells CATDRTGDTEAFF. CDR3 nucleotides: TGTGCCACCGATAGGACAGGGGACACTGAAGCTTTCTTT.

This clonotype occurred a few times. The V and J genes are TRBV5-5 and TRBJ1-1; D might be TRBD1 (5 bases). CDR3 length: 14 amino acids. CDR1 and CDR2 from the germline V gene are SGHKS and YYEKEE (reference sequence). V dropped 5 bases and J dropped 1 base, with 12 bases sitting between them. CDR3 in amino acids: CASRRLDRNTEAFF. As DNA, the CDR3 is TGTGCCAGCAGACGCCTTGACAGGAACACTGAAGCTTTCTTT.

The gene calls are TRBV9 and TRBJ2-3, with D perhaps matching TRBD1 (6 bases). The CDR3 spans 15 residues. Per the germline V gene, CDR1 is SGDLS and CDR2 is YYNGEE. Trimming took off 3 bases at V and 3 bases at J, with 14 bases between the two ends. The CDR3: CASSETGTSTDTQYF. The CDR3 DNA follows: TGTGCCAGCAGCGAAACCGGGACATCAACAGATACGCAGTATTTT.

This clonotype appeared many times. The rearrangement links TRBV4-3 to TRBJ1-1, with TRBD1 matching over 9 bases. The V segment lost 3 bases and the J segment 4 bases; nucleotides outside the gene matches: 6. Germline assignment: CDR1 LGHNA and CDR2 YSLEER. The CDR3 runs to 15 residues. The CDR3 is CASSQGQGRSTEAFF. In DNA form, the CDR3 reads TGCGCCAGCAGCCAGGGACAGGGAAGGAGCACTGAAGCTTTCTTT.

The chain joins TRBV5-8 to TRBJ1-5; D ambiguous. Germline CDR1 is SGHTS and CDR2 is YDEGEE. V was trimmed by 2 bases and J by 15 bases, leaving 15 bases between them. CDR3 length equals 12 residues. The CDR3 spells CASSFFPSGSHF. The CDR3 coding sequence is TGTGCCAGCAGCTTTTTCCCCTCAGGATCGCATTTT.

The table lists this clonotype with many counts. The gene calls are TRBV6-5 and TRBJ2-1; unclear D gene. Trimming stripped 5 bases from V and 0 bases from J, with 11 bases between. Germline V gene sequence: CDR1 MNHEY, CDR2 SVGAGI. The CDR3 loop spans 15 amino acids. The CDR3 region is CASSGVGNSYNEQFF. Written as DNA, the CDR3 is TGTGCCAGCAGTGGGGTGGGGAACTCCTACAATGAGCAGTTCTTC.

This clonotype was seen at least ten times. V is TRBV7-2 and J is TRBJ2-5; 8 positions match TRBD1. CDR3 length: 14 residues. J was trimmed by 4 bases and V by 4 bases; bases with no gene match: 5. CDR1 is SGHTA and CDR2 is FQGNSA in the germline V gene. This chain's CDR3 is CASSYDRGSETQYF. Written as DNA, the CDR3 is TGTGCCAGCAGCTACGACAGGGGTTCAGAGACCCAGTACTTC.

This chain joins TRBV6-6 and TRBJ2-5; D remains unclear. The V end was cut by 2 bases, the J end by 7 bases, with 11 bases between. There are 13 residues in the CDR3. CDR1 and CDR2 from the germline V gene are MNHNY and SVGAGI (reference sequence). The CDR3 spells CASSYQSEVTQYF. The CDR3 coding sequence is TGTGCCAGCAGTTACCAGAGTGAGGTGACCCAGTACTTC.

The table lists this clonotype with a few counts. The chain uses TRBV4-3 and TRBJ1-6; no firm D call. The CDR3 totals 16 residues. Germline CDR1 LGHNA, CDR2 YSLEER. V was shortened by 4 bases and J by 2 bases, with 12 bases between the two germline ends. The CDR3 bases are TGCGCCAGCAGCCGAGCTTTCGGGACCTATAATTCACCCCTCCACTTT. This sequence encodes CASSRAFGTYNSPLHF.

This clonotype was found many times. The gene calls are TRBV12-3 or TRBV12-4 and TRBJ1-5; D is unresolved. The CDR3 consists of 13 residues. V was shortened by 2 bases and J by 7 bases, with 9 bases between the two germline ends. CDR3 coding DNA: TGTGCCAGCAGTTTATCAGGTGGGCAGCCCCAGCATTTT. This translates into CASSLSGGQPQHF.

This clonotype was seen repeatedly, ten times or more. This chain joins TRBV20-1 and TRBJ2-3, with 9 positions matching TRBD1. The CDR3 is made up of 15 amino acids. Trimming at V came to 2 bases and at J to 0 bases, leaving 3 bases not matched to a gene. Looked up from germline, CDR1 is DFQATT and CDR2 is SNEGSKA (reference sequence). CDR3 nucleotides: TGCAGTGCTAGACGGGACAGGGTTAGCACAGATACGCAGTATTTT. It codes for CSARRDRVSTDTQYF.

There are many counts of this clonotype. The V and J genes are TRBV5-1 and TRBJ1-1; 7 bases match TRBD1. The CDR3 covers 17 residues. V was clipped by 2 bases and J by 7 bases; unmatched bases: 17. Germline CDR1 and CDR2: SGHRS and YFSETQ. In DNA form, the CDR3 reads TGCGCCAGCAGCTTTATTACTAGAGACAGGGTGATCGGTGAAGCTTTCTTT. Translation gives CASSFITRDRVIGEAFF.